What follows describes a single TCR beta chain. Its antigen is not identified. The CDR3 spans 15 residues. Looked up from germline, CDR1 is MNHEY and CDR2 is SVGAGI. Germline trimming cut 4 bases from V and 2 bases from J; bases unmatched to any gene: 5. The PCR made use of 60 Vbeta and 13 Jbeta primers. Assay used: immunoSEQ multiplex PCR; TCRdb lists only in-frame clones, some missing. The table shows some 90,000 clones, with roughly 86% occurring only once. This entry is derived from a study of cytomegalovirus exposure and HLA in healthy donors. At the level of the study: Among fewer than 500 genotyped donors, approximately 80% fell in the Caucasian-associated ancestry cluster. General study findings and limits: In a later analysis, V- and J-gene trimming of beta chains associated with a DCLRE1C missense variant, replicated independently. Earlier results showed most TCR beta V segments being productive about 87% or about 30% of the time.

V gene TRBV6-5 combines with J gene TRBJ2-3, with 8 bases aligning to TRBD2. The clonotype comes from a human donor in good health. Input material: PBMCs. The CDR3 loop reads CASSSGREVTDTQYF. The CDR3 nucleotides read TGTGCCAGCAGTTCCGGGAGGGAGGTCACAGATACGCAGTATTTT.